This T cell receptor (beta chain) originates from a study of blood T cell repertoires in COVID-19. The wider study: Sites across the United States, Italy and Spain contributed samples from acute and convalescent COVID-19. In each case, the material was cDNA or gDNA derived from T cells, B-cell-depleted T cells, or PBMCs.

Clones were sequenced by immunoSEQ multiplex PCR, and TCRdb holds only the in-frame ones, with some missing. The sample has under 65,000 clones, roughly 90% seen once; the top ten hold about 5.1%. The CDR3 consists of 13 residues. Germline CDR1 reads SGHAT; CDR2 reads FQNNGV. Trimming stripped 7 bases from V and 4 bases from J, with 13 bases between. The chain joins TRBV11-2 to TRBJ1-2, with a tentative D call TRBD1 (5 bases). The sequencing sample was made of peripheral blood. The sequence derives from a man older than 75 in a cohort sampled during active COVID-19. The CDR3 bases are TGTGCCAGCACAGGGTTCCGCCTCTATGGCTACACCTTC. This gives the protein CASTGFRLYGYTF. The full variable domain, rest sourced from reference TRBV11-2 and TRBJ1-2, is EAGVAQSPRYKIIEKRQSVAFWCNPISGHATLYWYQQILGQGPKLLIQFQNNGVVDDSQLPKDRFSAERLKGVDSTLKIQPAKLEDSAVYLCASTGFRLYGYTFGSGTRLTVV.